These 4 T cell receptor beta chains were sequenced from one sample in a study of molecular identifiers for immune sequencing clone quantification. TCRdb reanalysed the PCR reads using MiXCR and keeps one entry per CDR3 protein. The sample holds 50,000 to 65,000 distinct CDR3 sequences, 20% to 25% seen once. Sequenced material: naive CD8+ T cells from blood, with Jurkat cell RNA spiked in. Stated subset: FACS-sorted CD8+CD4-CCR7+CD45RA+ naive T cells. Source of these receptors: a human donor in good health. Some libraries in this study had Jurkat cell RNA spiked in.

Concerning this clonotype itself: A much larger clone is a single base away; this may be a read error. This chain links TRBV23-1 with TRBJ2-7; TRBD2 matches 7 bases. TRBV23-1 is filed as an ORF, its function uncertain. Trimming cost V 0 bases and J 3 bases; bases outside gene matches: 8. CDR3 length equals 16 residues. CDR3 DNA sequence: TGCGCCAGCAGTCAATCGGCCAGGGAGGGGTACTACGAGCAGTACTTC. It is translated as CASSQSAREGYYEQYF.

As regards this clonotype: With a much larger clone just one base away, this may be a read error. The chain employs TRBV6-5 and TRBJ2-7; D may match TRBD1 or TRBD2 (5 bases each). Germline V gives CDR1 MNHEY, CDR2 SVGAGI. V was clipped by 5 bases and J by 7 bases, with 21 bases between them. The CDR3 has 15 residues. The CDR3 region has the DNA TGTGCCAGCAGTACCCGGGACGGGGTTATTGGGGAGCAGTACTTC. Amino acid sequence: CASSTRDGVIGEQYF.

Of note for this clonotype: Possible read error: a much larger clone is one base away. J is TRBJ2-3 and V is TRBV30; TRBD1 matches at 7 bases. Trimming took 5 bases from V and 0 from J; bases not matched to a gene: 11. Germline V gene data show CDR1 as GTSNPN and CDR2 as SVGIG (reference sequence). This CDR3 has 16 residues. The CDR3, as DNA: TGTGCCTGGGGCGACCTCCGGGACAGAAGCACAGATACGCAGTATTTT. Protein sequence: CAWGDLRDRSTDTQYF.

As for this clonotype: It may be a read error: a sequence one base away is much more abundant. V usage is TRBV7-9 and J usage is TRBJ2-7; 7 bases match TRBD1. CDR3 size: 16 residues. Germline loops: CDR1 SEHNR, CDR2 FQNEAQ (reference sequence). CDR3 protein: CASSPTGATQLYAQYF. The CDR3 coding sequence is TGTGCCAGCAGCCCCACAGGGGCAACTCAACTCTACGCGCAGTACTTC. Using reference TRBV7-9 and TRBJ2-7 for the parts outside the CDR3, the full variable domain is DTGVSQNPRHKITKRGQNVTFRCDPISEHNRLYWYRQTLGQGPEFLTYFQNEAQLEKSRLLSDRFSAERPKGSFSTLEIQRTEQGDSAMYLCASSPTGATQLYAQYFGPGTRLTVT.